The following is a T cell receptor (beta chain) sequence with its context. Sample time point: sample taken at primary tumor resection. Frozen PBMC, nontumor lung or tumor provided whole RNA, which was sequenced unsorted. This specimen belongs to a study of spatial heterogeneity in lung cancer. The CDR3 totals 15 residues. TCRdb processed the 5' RACE reads anew with MiXCR; each CDR3 protein has one entry. The data hold tens of thousands of distinct CDR3 sequences, with less than 5.5% observed a single time. The clonotype was recovered from a female donor with early-stage non-small cell lung cancer. The V and J genes are TRBV21-1 and TRBJ1-1; the DNA was not compared with TRBD1, the D call given in the table. TRBV21-1 is annotated as a pseudogene. Material: PBMCs, obtained at surgery. The CDR3 spells CASSKSRDRSTEAFF. The CDR3 nucleotides are TGTGCCAGCAGCAAAAGCCGGGACAGGAGCACTGAAGCTTTCTTT.